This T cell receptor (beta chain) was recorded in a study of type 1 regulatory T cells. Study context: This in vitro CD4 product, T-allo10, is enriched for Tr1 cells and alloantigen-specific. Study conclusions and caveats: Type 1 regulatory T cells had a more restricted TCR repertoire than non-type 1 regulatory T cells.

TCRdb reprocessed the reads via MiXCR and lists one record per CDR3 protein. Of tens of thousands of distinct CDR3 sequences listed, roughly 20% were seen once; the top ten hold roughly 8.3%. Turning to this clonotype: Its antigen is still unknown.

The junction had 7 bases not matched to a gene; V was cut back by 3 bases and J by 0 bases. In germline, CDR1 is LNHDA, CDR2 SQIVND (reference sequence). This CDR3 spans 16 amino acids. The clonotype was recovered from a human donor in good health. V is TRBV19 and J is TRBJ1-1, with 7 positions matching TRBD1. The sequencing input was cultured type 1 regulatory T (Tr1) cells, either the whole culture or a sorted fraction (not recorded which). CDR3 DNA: TGTGCCAGTAGTATTACCAGGGGGTACATGAACACTGAAGCTTTCTTT. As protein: CASSITRGYMNTEAFF.